One and the same sample provided the 21 T cell receptor beta chains below, sequenced in a study of Graves' ophthalmopathy and Graves' hyperthyroidism. Amplification of the TCR beta CDR3 regions used RNA transcripts (as template). The first round was an RT-PCR with HTBI primers, and the second round was a multiplex PCR. TCRdb reprocessed the multiplex PCR reads via MiXCR and lists one record per CDR3 protein. The repertoire holds a few hundred thousand distinct CDR3 sequences, with around 16% as singletons. Sequencing was done on a sample of peripheral blood. These receptors all come from a woman aged 18-30 years with Graves' ophthalmopathy.

In its sample, this clonotype was seen once. The chain links TRBV6-1 to TRBJ2-5; no clear D gene. The V end was cut by 1 base, the J end by 5 bases, with 5 bases between. This CDR3 is built from 12 residues. Germline V gene sequence: CDR1 MNHNS, CDR2 SASEGT. The CDR3 region is CASSEVWETQYF. DNA of the CDR3: TGTGCCAGCAGTGAAGTCTGGGAGACCCAGTACTTC.

Ten or more counts support this clonotype. The J gene is TRBJ2-5, the V gene TRBV19; D is undetermined. Germline values: CDR1 LNHDA, CDR2 SQIVND (reference sequence). This CDR3 has 13 amino acids. Trimming took 9 bases from V and 0 from J, leaving 11 bases between them. CDR3 sequence (DNA): TGTGCCAGCTCCCGGGCGAACCAAGAGACCCAGTACTTC. Translation gives CASSRANQETQYF. Full variable domain (missing parts from reference TRBV19 and TRBJ2-5): DGGITQSPKYLFRKEGQNVTLSCEQNLNHDAMYWYRQDPGQGLRLIYYSQIVNDFQKGDIAEGYSVSREKKESFPLTVTSAQKNPTAFYLCASSRANQETQYFGPGTRLLVL.

This clonotype was counted ten times or more. The chain carries TRBV27 and TRBJ2-2; 9 bases map to TRBD2. Germline-derived CDR1 and CDR2 are MNHEY and SMNVEV (reference sequence). CDR3 length equals 17 residues. The V gene end was trimmed by 1 base and the J gene end by 3 bases; junction bases not matched to a gene: 6. CDR3: CASSLLSAGGYTGELFF. CDR3 bases: TGTGCCAGCAGTTTATTGTCAGCGGGAGGATACACCGGGGAGCTGTTTTTT.

This clonotype was seen at least ten times. The V call is TRBV5-1, the J call TRBJ1-4; D might be TRBD1 (5 bases). The CDR3 has 16 residues. The germline V gene has CDR1 SGHRS and CDR2 YFSETQ. Trimming shortened V by 3 bases and J by 7 bases, and 19 bases separated the two germline ends. CDR3 loop: CASSWGSAASSEKLFF. In nucleotides, the CDR3 is TGCGCCAGCAGCTGGGGCTCGGCAGCTTCGTCTGAAAAACTGTTTTTT.

Ten or more counts support this clonotype. This chain links TRBV12-3 or TRBV12-4 with TRBJ2-5, with 11 bases identical to TRBD1. The length of the CDR3 is 14 residues. With 7 bases clipped from V and 3 bases from J, the junction kept 4 bases outside the gene matches. The CDR3 nucleotides are TGTGCCAGCACGGGGGACAGGGGGGAAGAGACCCAGTACTTC. It translates to CASTGDRGEETQYF.

The chain links TRBV18 to TRBJ2-7, with no clear D. Germline-derived CDR1 and CDR2 are KGHSH and LQKENI. This CDR3 has 15 amino acids. Trimming shortened V by 4 bases and J by 7 bases, and 20 bases separated the two germline ends. CDR3 nucleotide sequence: TGTGCCAGCTCACAAACCCGATATCCCAGTTTGGAGCAGTACTTC. Translation: CASSQTRYPSLEQYF.

In this sample, this clonotype turned up many times. The rearrangement joins TRBV6-2 or TRBV6-3 to TRBJ2-7; TRBD1 matches at 7 bases. The trim removed 4 bases at V and 4 bases at J, leaving 4 bases unmatched. Per the germline V gene, CDR1 is MNHEY and CDR2 is SVGEGT. The CDR3 runs 13 residues. The CDR3 loop reads CASSLDRRYEQYF. CDR3 DNA: TGTGCCAGCAGTTTGGACAGGCGGTACGAGCAGTACTTC.

This clonotype was detected many times. The junction departs from the called germline gene at one end, perhaps through a read error. This sequence joins TRBV7-7 and TRBJ2-5; tentative D call: TRBD2 (5 bases). The CDR3 has 15 amino acids. Germline values: CDR1 SSHAT, CDR2 FNYEAQ (reference sequence). The DNA of the CDR3 is TGTGCTAGCAGCTCTTTACGAGAGAGGGTCGAGACCCAGTACTTC. Translation: CASSSLRERVETQYF.

In this sample, this clonotype turned up many times. The CDR3 loop is CASSSAGQGAGTGELFF. The CDR3, as DNA: TGTGCCAGCAGCTCGGCCGGACAGGGGGCCGGCACCGGGGAGCTGTTTTTT. The genes are TRBV7-3 and TRBJ2-2, with TRBD1 identical over 11 bases. This CDR3 contains 17 residues. Germline assignment: CDR1 SGHTA and CDR2 FQGTGA. Trimming cost V 4 bases and J 4 bases; bases outside gene matches: 8.

This clonotype was picked up many times. The chain recombines TRBV29-1 with TRBJ1-1; tentative D call: TRBD1 (5 bases). Trimming pared 2 bases from V and 0 bases from J, leaving 7 bases between. Per germline, CDR1 SQVTM and CDR2 ANQGSEA. The CDR3 sequence is 13 residues long. The CDR3 loop reads CSVELDMNTEAFF. In DNA form, the CDR3 reads TGCAGCGTTGAATTGGACATGAACACTGAAGCTTTCTTT.

This clonotype appeared many times. The rearrangement joins TRBV11-3 to TRBJ2-2; no firm D call. Trimming took 2 bases from V and 3 from J, leaving 4 bases between them. Per germline, CDR1 SGHNT and CDR2 YENEEA. The CDR3 runs to 13 residues. The CDR3 region has the DNA TGTGCCAGCAGCTTACCCGACACCGGGGAGCTGTTTTTT. This encodes CASSLPDTGELFF.

At least ten counts were recorded for this clonotype. This rearrangement joins TRBV6-1 to TRBJ1-3; D is possibly TRBD1 (6 bases). Per the germline V gene, CDR1 is MNHNS and CDR2 is SASEGT. Trimming took off 7 bases at V and 0 bases at J, with 13 bases between the two ends. The CDR3 is made up of 15 amino acids. In nucleotides, the CDR3 is TGTGCCAGCAAGGGGGACGGCAACTCTGGAAACACCATATATTTT. Amino acid sequence: CASKGDGNSGNTIYF.

This clonotype was seen many times. V usage is TRBV24-1 and J usage is TRBJ2-5; D unclear. Germline CDR1 and CDR2: KGHDR and SFDVKD. The ends were cut back, 1 base at V and 4 bases at J, with 9 bases in the middle. CDR3 size: 14 residues. The CDR3 coding sequence is TGTGCCACCAGTGATTTAGGTGGCTTAGAGACCCAGTACTTC. Its translation: CATSDLGGLETQYF.

In its sample, this clonotype was seen many times. The V call is TRBV4-1, the J call TRBJ2-7; D is unresolved. The CDR3 loop spans 14 amino acids. The V and J ends lost 2 bases and 1 base respectively, with 9 bases between them. Germline CDR1 MGHRA, CDR2 YSYEKL. Written as DNA, the CDR3 is TGCGCCAGCAGCCAAATAACAGCGTCCTACGAGCAGTACTTC. Protein product: CASSQITASYEQYF.

This clonotype was picked up many times. This chain joins TRBV11-2 and TRBJ2-7, with 9 bases identical to TRBD2. The J segment lost 2 bases and the V segment lost 5 bases, leaving 4 bases of the junction unmatched. This CDR3 is 14 amino acids long. In germline, CDR1 is SGHAT, CDR2 FQNNGV. DNA for the CDR3: TGTGCCAGCAGCGAGGCTAGCGGGACCTACGAGCAGTACTTC. It is translated as CASSEASGTYEQYF.

This clonotype was picked up many times. V and J are TRBV19 and TRBJ1-6; TRBD1 matches 8 bases. The CDR3 has 15 amino acids. CDR1 LNHDA and CDR2 SQIVND come from the germline V gene (reference sequence). With V trimmed by 7 bases and J by 6 bases, 8 bases remained unmatched. Here the CDR3 DNA reads TGTGCCAGTAATACGAGGACAGGGCTTAATTCACCCCTCCACTTT. Its protein product is CASNTRTGLNSPLHF.

This clonotype was detected many times. V is TRBV11-2 and J is TRBJ2-6; D is perhaps TRBD1 or TRBD2 (5 bases each). The CDR3 has 18 amino acids. The germline V and J ends were trimmed by 4 bases and 4 bases, with 20 bases remaining between them. CDR1 is SGHAT, CDR2 FQNNGV, per germline. The CDR3 here is CASSSGPGHPSGANVLTF. CDR3 bases: TGTGCCAGCAGCTCGGGGCCTGGCCACCCCTCAGGGGCCAACGTCCTGACTTTC.

The chain combines TRBV12-3 or TRBV12-4 with TRBJ2-5; 9 bases align to TRBD1. This CDR3 contains 14 residues. Trimming took 6 bases from V and 5 from J; bases not matched to a gene: 7. CDR3 DNA sequence: TGTGCCAGCAGCCTTGGACAGGGGTGGGAGACCCAGTACTTC. Translation: CASSLGQGWETQYF.

At least ten counts were recorded for this clonotype. This chain connects TRBV7-6 to TRBJ2-2, with D maybe TRBD1 (5 bases). In germline, CDR1 is SGHVS, CDR2 FNYEAQ. This CDR3 is 15 amino acids long. The V end was cut by 3 bases, the J end by 10 bases, with 18 bases between. The CDR3 region has the DNA TGTGCCAGCAGCTTGGAATGGACATCCTCCGCGGAGCTGTTTTTT. Translation: CASSLEWTSSAELFF.

The sample holds many counts of this clonotype. The V gene is TRBV6-1, the J gene TRBJ1-1, with no clear D. The V gene's germline CDR1 is MNHNS and CDR2 SASEGT. With 4 bases removed from V and 1 base from J, the gap between germline ends came to 7 bases. The CDR3 is 13 residues long. The CDR3 coding sequence is TGTGCCAGCAGTGGTAAACCGAACACTGAAGCTTTCTTT. It specifies CASSGKPNTEAFF.

In this sample, this clonotype turned up many times. The chain couples TRBV14 to TRBJ1-1; unclear D gene. CDR1 is SGHDN, CDR2 FVKESK, per germline. This CDR3 comprises 13 residues. The ends were cut back, 6 bases at V and 2 bases at J, with 10 bases in the middle. This chain's CDR3 is CASSGLLNTEAFF. The CDR3 bases are TGTGCCAGCAGTGGGCTCCTTAACACTGAAGCTTTCTTT.